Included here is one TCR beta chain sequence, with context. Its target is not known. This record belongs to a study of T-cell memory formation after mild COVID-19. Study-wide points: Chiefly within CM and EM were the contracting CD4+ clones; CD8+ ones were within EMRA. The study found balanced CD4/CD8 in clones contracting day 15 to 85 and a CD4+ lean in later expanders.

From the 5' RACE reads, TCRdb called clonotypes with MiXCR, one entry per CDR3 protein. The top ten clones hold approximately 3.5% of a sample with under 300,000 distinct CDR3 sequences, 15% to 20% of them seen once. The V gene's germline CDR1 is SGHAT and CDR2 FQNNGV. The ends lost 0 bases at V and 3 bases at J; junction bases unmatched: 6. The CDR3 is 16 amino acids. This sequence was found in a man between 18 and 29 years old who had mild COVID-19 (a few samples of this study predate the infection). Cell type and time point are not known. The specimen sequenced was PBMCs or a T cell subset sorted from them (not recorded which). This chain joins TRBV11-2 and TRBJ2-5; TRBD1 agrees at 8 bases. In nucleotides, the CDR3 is TGTGCCAGCAGCTTAGAGACAGGGGTCAACGAAGAGACCCAGTACTTC. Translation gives CASSLETGVNEETQYF.